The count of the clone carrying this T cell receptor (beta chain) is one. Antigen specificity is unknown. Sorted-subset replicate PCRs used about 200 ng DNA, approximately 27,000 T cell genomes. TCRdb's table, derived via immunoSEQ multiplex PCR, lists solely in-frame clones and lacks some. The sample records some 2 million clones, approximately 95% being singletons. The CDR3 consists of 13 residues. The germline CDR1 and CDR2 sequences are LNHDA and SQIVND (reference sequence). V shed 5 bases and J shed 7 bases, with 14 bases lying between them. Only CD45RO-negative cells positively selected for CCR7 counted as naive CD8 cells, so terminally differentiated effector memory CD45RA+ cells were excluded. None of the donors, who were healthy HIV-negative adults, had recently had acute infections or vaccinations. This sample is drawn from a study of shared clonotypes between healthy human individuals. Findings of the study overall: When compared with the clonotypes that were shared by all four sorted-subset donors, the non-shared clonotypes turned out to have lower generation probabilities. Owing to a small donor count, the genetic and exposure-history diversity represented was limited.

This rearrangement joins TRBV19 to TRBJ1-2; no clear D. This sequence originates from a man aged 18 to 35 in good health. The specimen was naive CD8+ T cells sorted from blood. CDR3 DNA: TGTGCCAGTAGTTCCCGGGTAAGTGGTGGCTACACCTTC. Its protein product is CASSSRVSGGYTF.